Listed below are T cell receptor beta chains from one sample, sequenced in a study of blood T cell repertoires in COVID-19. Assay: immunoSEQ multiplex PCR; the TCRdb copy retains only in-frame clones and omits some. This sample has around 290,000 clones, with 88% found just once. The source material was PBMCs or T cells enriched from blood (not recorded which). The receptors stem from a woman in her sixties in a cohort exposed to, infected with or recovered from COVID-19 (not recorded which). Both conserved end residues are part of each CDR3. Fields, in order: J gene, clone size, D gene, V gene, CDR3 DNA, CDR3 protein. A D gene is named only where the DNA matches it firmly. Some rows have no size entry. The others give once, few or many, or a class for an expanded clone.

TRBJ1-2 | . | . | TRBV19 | TGTGCCAGTACCCTGGGGGGAAACTATGGCTACACCTTC | CASTLGGNYGYTF
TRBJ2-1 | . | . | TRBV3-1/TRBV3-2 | TGTGCCAGCAGCTATAGCGGAGGTGAGCAGTTCTTC | CASSYSGGEQFF
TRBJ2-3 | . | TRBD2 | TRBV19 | TGTGCCAGTAGTATTAGCGGGAGTTATACGCAGTATTTT | CASSISGSYTQYF
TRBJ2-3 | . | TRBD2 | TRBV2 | TGTGCCAGCAGTGAAGGGCCACTAGCGGGACGGGCAGATACGCAGTATTTT | CASSEGPLAGRADTQYF
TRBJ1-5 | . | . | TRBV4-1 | TGCGCCAGCAGCCAAGATGGTACAGAAAATCAGCCCCAGCATTTT | CASSQDGTENQPQHF
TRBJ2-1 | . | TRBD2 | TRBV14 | TGTGCCAGCAGCCAAGGACGGTTAGCGGGAGTATCCAATGAGCAGTTCTTC | CASSQGRLAGVSNEQFF
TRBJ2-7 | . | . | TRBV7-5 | TGTGCCAGAAGCCCCTGGGGGGCGGGAGGGCCCTACGAGCAGTACTTC | CARSPWGAGGPYEQYF
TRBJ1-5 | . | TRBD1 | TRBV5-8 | TGTGCCAGCAGCTCCGGGACAGGGGGCAATCAGCCCCAGCATTTT | CASSSGTGGNQPQHF
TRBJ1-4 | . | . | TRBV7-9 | TGTGCCAGCAGCTTATATAGTGGACAGCAAAATGAAAAACTGTTTTTT | CASSLYSGQQNEKLFF
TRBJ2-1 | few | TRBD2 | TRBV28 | TGTGCCAGCAGTTCTAGCGGGAGGGCCGGCAATGAGCAGTTCTTC | CASSSSGRAGNEQFF
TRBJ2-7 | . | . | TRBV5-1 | TGCGCCAGCAGCACACACCCCTACGAGCAGTACTTC | CASSTHPYEQYF
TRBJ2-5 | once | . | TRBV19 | TGTGCCAGTAGTAATGCAGGGGCAGAGACCCAGTACTTC | CASSNAGAETQYF
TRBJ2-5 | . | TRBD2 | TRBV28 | TGTGCCAGCTCCGGAAGCGGGGGGATCCAAGAGACCCAGTACTTC | CASSGSGGIQETQYF
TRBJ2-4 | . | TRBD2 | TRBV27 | TGTGCCAGCAGTTTAGGGCTAGCGGACAACATTCAGTACTTC | CASSLGLADNIQYF
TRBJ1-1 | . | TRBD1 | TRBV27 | TGTGCCAGCAGCCTCCTGGGATCAGGGGGGCCCCTTTACACTGAAGCTTTCTTT | CASSLLGSGGPLYTEAFF
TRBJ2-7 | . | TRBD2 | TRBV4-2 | TGTGCCAGCAGCCCTATAGCGGGGGGGGGCTACGAGCAGTACTTC | CASSPIAGGGYEQYF
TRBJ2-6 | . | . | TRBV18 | TGTGCCAGCTCACCATTGTCGCGGCTCTCTGGGGCCAACGTCCTGACTTTC | CASSPLSRLSGANVLTF
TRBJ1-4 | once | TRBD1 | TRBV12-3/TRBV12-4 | TGTGCCAGCAGTTCGGACAGGGTTGAAAAACTGTTTTTT | CASSSDRVEKLFF
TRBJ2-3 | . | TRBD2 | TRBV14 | TGTGCCAGCAGCCAATTGACTAGCGGGGGCACAGATACGCAGTATTTT | CASSQLTSGGTDTQYF
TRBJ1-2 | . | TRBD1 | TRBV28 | TGTGCCAGCAGTTTACCGGGACAGGGTAACTATGGCTACACCTTC | CASSLPGQGNYGYTF
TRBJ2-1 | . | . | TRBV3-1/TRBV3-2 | TGTGCCAGCAGCCAAGGTGGGGGGTCCCCCGAGCAGTTCTTC | CASSQGGGSPEQFF
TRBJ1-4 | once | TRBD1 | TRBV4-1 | TGCGCCAGCAGCCAAGGGGACAGGTATAATGAAAAACTGTTTTTT | CASSQGDRYNEKLFF
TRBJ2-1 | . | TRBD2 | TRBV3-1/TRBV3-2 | TGTGCCAGCAGCCAATACCAGGCTCCGGGACTAGCGGGAGAGAATGAGCAGTTCTTC | CASSQYQAPGLAGENEQFF
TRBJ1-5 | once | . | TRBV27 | TGTGCCAGCAGTTTGAACAGGAGTAAGCTACCTCAGCCCCAGCATTTT | CASSLNRSKLPQPQHF
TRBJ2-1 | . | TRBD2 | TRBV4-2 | TGTGCCAGCAGCCCGGCTAGCGGGAGGGCCCTGGGTTACAATGAGCAGTTCTTC | CASSPASGRALGYNEQFF
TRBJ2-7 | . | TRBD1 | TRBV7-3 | TGTGCCAGCAGCCCCGGGACAGGGGGGGCGTACGAGCAGTACTTC | CASSPGTGGAYEQYF
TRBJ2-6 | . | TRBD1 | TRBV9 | TGTGCCAGCAGCGTGGGACAGGCCAGCTCTGGGGCCAACGTCCTGACTTTC | CASSVGQASSGANVLTF
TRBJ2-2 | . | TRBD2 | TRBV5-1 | TGCGCCAGCAGCTTACTAGCGGAGGGCACCGGGGAGCTGTTTTTT | CASSLLAEGTGELFF
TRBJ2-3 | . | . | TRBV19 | TGTGCCAGTAGTATAGGGGACTTCACAGATACGCAGTATTTT | CASSIGDFTDTQYF
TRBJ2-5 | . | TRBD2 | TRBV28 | TGTGCCAGCAGTTCCGCAGGACTAGCGGGAGTTGGAGAGACCCAGTACTTC | CASSSAGLAGVGETQYF
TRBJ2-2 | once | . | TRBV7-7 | TGTGCTAGCAGCTTACGCCCGGGGCAACAGGGTCCCCGGGAGCTGTTTTTT | CASSLRPGQQGPRELFF
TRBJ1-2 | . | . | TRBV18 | TGTGCCAGCTCCCCGACTCAGGGAGGATATGGCTACACCTTC | CASSPTQGGYGYTF
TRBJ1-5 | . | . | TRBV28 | TGTGCCAGCCGCTTGGGGGGATCCCCCAATCAGCCCCAGCATTTT | CASRLGGSPNQPQHF
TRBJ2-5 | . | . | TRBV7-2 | TGTGCCAGCAGCTTATTCCCAGGGGTTATGCAAGAGACCCAGTACTTC | CASSLFPGVMQETQYF
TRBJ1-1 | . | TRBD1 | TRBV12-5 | TGTGCTAGTGGTTTGGGGACCGGGACAGGGTTTAGGGACACTGAAGCTTTCTTT | CASGLGTGTGFRDTEAFF
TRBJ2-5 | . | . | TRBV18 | TGTGCCAGCTCACCAGGGGGGAGTAACGAAGAGACCCAGTACTTC | CASSPGGSNEETQYF
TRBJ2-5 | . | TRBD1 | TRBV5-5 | TGTGCCAGCAGCTCCCCCGAGACAGGGGGCAGGGAGACCCAGTACTTC | CASSSPETGGRETQYF
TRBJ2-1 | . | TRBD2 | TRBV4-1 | TGCGCCAGCAGCCAAGGAACTAGCGGGAGCACCTACAATGAGCAGTTCTTC | CASSQGTSGSTYNEQFF
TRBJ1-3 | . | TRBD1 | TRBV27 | TGTGCCAGCAGTCCCACAGGGGGGTCAGGAAACACCATATATTTT | CASSPTGGSGNTIYF
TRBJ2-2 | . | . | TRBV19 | TGTGCCAGTACCCTCGGGGGCACCGGGGAGCTGTTTTTT | CASTLGGTGELFF
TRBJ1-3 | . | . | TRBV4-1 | TGCGCCAGCAGCCAAGATTTCCAGGGAAAAGGTGGAAACACCATATATTTT | CASSQDFQGKGGNTIYF